This T cell receptor beta chain was captured in a study of early T cells in non-severe SARS-CoV-2 infection. Background on the study: Bulk RNA taken from unsorted whole blood was sequenced, leaving chains unpaired. General study points: The VDJdb matching leaned toward anti-spike CD8 responses and overlooked private and CD4 specificities.

The V and J ends lost 7 bases and 0 bases, in that order; junction bases with no gene match: 12. The CDR3 loop spans 17 amino acids. The germline gives CDR1 MGHRA, CDR2 YSYEKL. Unique molecular identifiers were attached to individual cDNA molecules. A single record per CDR3 protein comes from TCRdb applying MiXCR to the 5' RACE reads. The table has fewer than 35,000 distinct CDR3 sequences, around 5.9% seen once. Concerning this clonotype: Its antigen is unknown.

The chain is built from TRBV4-1 and TRBJ1-1; 9 bases fit TRBD1. The source is an adult who was a healthcare worker with PCR-confirmed SARS-CoV-2 infection or an uninfected control (not recorded which). Sample: whole blood. CDR3 nucleotide sequence: TGCGCCAGCATCACATCCCTCACAGGGGGCTTGAACACTGAAGCTTTCTTT. Translation gives CASITSLTGGLNTEAFF.